These 8 T cell receptor beta chains were sequenced from one sample in a study of blood T cell repertoires in COVID-19. Here immunoSEQ multiplex PCR was the method, and the copy in TCRdb shows in-frame clones only, minus some. The data show about 87,000 clones, about 71% seen once. What was sequenced was peripheral blood. The receptor source for this set is a woman aged 50 to 60 with acute or convalescent COVID-19.

The chain's CDR3 is CASSLWGGSNTGELFF. The CDR3 nucleotides read TGTGCCAGCAGTTTATGGGGAGGATCGAACACCGGGGAGCTGTTTTTT. The chain uses TRBV27 and TRBJ2-2, with TRBD2 as a possible D gene (6 bases). The V end was cut by 1 base, the J end by 0 bases, with 9 bases between. CDR3 length: 16 amino acids. Germline CDR1 reads MNHEY; CDR2 reads SMNVEV (reference sequence).

The V call is TRBV19, the J call TRBJ2-7; 8 bases match TRBD1. After removal of 4 bases from V and 2 bases from J, the junction contained 7 bases not matched to a gene. The CDR3 length is 15 residues. CDR1 is LNHDA and CDR2 is SQIVND in the germline V gene (reference sequence). The CDR3 DNA reads as TGTGCCAGTAGTACCGGGACAGGACAAACCTACGAGCAGTACTTC. It encodes CASSTGTGQTYEQYF.

The chain uses TRBV3-1 (or the pseudogene TRBV3-2) and TRBJ1-4, with 9 bases fitting TRBD1. Trimming at V came to 3 bases and at J to 6 bases, leaving 8 bases not matched to a gene. CDR1 and CDR2 (germline): LGHDT, YNNKEL (reference sequence). The CDR3 runs 16 residues. CDR3 sequence (DNA): TGTGCCAGCAGCCAGGGTAGGGGACAGGGCTATGAAAAACTGTTTTTT. Encoded protein: CASSQGRGQGYEKLFF.

The chain employs TRBV29-1 and TRBJ2-2, with 9 bases lining up with TRBD1. The germline V gene encodes CDR1 SQVTM and CDR2 ANQGSEA. The CDR3 is 13 amino acids. Trimming took 8 bases from V and 7 from J; bases not matched to a gene: 8. CDR3 region: CSTRTGANGELFF. The CDR3 DNA is TGCAGCACCCGGACAGGGGCAAACGGGGAGCTGTTTTTT.

V usage is TRBV30 and J usage is TRBJ1-2; tentatively, D is TRBD1 (5 bases). This CDR3 has 14 residues. Germline V gene lookup returns CDR1 GTSNPN and CDR2 SVGIG (reference sequence). Trimming shortened V by 1 base and J by 3 bases, and 12 bases separated the two germline ends. Here the CDR3 reads CAWSASPRDYGYTF. DNA for the CDR3: TGTGCCTGGAGTGCATCGCCCAGGGACTATGGCTACACCTTC.

This clone showed up just once. This sequence joins TRBV30 and TRBJ2-7; 9 bases align to TRBD1. Per germline, CDR1 GTSNPN and CDR2 SVGIG (reference sequence). The junction had 9 bases not matched to a gene; V was cut back by 2 bases and J by 10 bases. The CDR3 has 13 residues. The CDR3 region has the DNA TGTGCCTGGAGTTTGGGACAGGGAAGGGAACAGTACTTC. Residues: CAWSLGQGREQYF.

V usage is TRBV7-2 and J usage is TRBJ2-1, with D maybe TRBD1 (6 bases). Trimming took off 5 bases at V and 9 bases at J, with 11 bases between the two ends. The V gene's germline CDR1 is SGHTA and CDR2 FQGNSA. There are 12 residues in the CDR3. The CDR3 is CASSAQGREQFF. The DNA for the CDR3 is TGTGCCAGCAGCGCACAGGGCCGTGAGCAGTTCTTC.

DNA of the CDR3: TGTGCCAGTAGTATAGGGATAGGGACAGGGATTGGCTACACCTTC. Residues: CASSIGIGTGIGYTF. The chain has TRBV19 and TRBJ1-2, with 9 bases that match TRBD1. Trimming took 1 base from V and 7 from J; bases not matched to a gene: 7. Germline CDR1 reads LNHDA; CDR2 reads SQIVND (reference sequence). The CDR3 covers 15 residues. The variable domain in full, completed from reference TRBV19 and TRBJ1-2, reads DGGITQSPKYLFRKEGQNVTLSCEQNLNHDAMYWYRQDPGQGLRLIYYSQIVNDFQKGDIAEGYSVSREKKESFPLTVTSAQKNPTAFYLCASSIGIGTGIGYTFGSGTRLTVV.